This TCR beta chain was sequenced in a study of vaccination and CD4 T cells after COVID-19. Study background: Participants, all vaccine recipients, received two doses of either BNT162b2 or mRNA-1273. Blood was drawn a median around 70 days post second dose, range 14 to 241. Cells received overlapping spike peptides from SARS-CoV-2, HCoV-NL63, HCoV-OC43 and HCoV-229E as stimulation.

The CDR3 is 15 residues long. V was cut by 4 bases and J by 0 bases, with 11 bases left in between. CDR1 and CDR2 from the germline V gene are MDHEN and SYDVKM. Treatment specified: approximately nine-day PBMC culture with coronavirus spike peptide pools or control peptides (ViraFEST assay). Sequencing of cultured CD4+ T cell DNA used the Oncomine TCR Beta short-read assay. TCRdb reanalysed the PCR reads using MiXCR and keeps one entry per CDR3 protein. The sample lists 15,000 to 17,000 distinct CDR3 sequences; approximately 58% were seen once. Remarks on this clonotype: Its antigen is unknown.

J is TRBJ2-3 and V is TRBV28; D possibly matches TRBD1 or TRBD2 (5 bases each). Material for sequencing was CD4+ T cells from blood, cultured in vitro. The sequence came from a human donor who had recovered from COVID-19. The CDR3 nucleotides read TGTGCCAGCAGTTCCGTCGGGGCTAGCACAGATACGCAGTATTTT. Protein product: CASSSVGASTDTQYF. Combining the CDR3 with reference TRBV28 and TRBJ2-3 gives the whole variable domain DVKVTQSSRYLVKRTGEKVFLECVQDMDHENMFWYRQDPGLGLRLIYFSYDVKMKEKGDIPEGYSVSREKKERFSLILESASTNQTSMYLCASSSVGASTDTQYFGPGTRLTVL.